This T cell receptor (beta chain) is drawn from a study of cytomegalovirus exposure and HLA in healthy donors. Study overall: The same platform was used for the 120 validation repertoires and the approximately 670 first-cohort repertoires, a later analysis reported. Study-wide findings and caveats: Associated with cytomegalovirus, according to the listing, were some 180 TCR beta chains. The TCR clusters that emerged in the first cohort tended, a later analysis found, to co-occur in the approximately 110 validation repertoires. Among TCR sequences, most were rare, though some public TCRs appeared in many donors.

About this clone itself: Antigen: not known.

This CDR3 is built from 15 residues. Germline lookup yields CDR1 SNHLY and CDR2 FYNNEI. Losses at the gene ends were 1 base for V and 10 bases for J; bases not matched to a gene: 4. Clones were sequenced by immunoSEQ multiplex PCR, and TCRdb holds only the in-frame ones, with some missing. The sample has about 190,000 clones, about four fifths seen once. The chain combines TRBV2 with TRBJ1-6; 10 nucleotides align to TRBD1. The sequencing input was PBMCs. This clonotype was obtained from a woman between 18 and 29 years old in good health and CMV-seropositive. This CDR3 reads CASSEGQGAGSPLHF. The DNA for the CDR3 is TGTGCCAGCAGTGAAGGACAGGGGGCTGGATCACCCCTCCACTTT.